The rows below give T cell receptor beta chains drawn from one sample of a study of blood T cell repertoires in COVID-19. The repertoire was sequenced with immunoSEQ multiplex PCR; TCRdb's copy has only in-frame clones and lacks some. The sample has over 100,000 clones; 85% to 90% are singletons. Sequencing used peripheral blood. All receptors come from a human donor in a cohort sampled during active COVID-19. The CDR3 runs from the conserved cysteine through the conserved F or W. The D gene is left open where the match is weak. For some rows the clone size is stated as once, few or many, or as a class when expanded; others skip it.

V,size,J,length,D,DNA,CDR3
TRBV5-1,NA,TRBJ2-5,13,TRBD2,TGCGCCAGCAGGGGACTAGCGGGGGAGACCCAGTACTTC,CASRGLAGETQYF
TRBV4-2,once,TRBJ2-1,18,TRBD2,TGTGCCAGCAGCCAAGATATTGTAGGGACTAGCGGGGACAATGAGCAGTTCTTC,CASSQDIVGTSGDNEQFF
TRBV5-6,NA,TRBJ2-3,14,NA,TGTGCCAGCAGCTTGTACAGGTCCACAGATACGCAGTATTTT,CASSLYRSTDTQYF
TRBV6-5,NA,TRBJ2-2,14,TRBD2,TGTGCCACCGTGACTAGCGGGATTTCCGGGGAGCTGTTTTTT,CATVTSGISGELFF
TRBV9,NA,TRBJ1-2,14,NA,TGTGCCAGCAGTGGAAAGACAGGTTATCAAGACTACACCTTC,CASSGKTGYQDYTF
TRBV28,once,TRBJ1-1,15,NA,TGTGCCAGCAGGCTAGGAGGGGTTGGGAACACTGAAGCTTTCTTT,CASRLGGVGNTEAFF
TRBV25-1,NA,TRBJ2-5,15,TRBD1,TGTGCCAGCTCCCCCGGGACAGGGTTTTCAGAGACCCAGTACTTC,CASSPGTGFSETQYF
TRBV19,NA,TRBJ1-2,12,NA,TGTGCCAGTACGGGAGGGAACTATGGCTACACCTTC,CASTGGNYGYTF
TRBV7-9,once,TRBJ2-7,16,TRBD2,TGTGCCAGCAGCAAAGGACTAGCGGGGGAGACCTACGAGCAGTACTTC,CASSKGLAGETYEQYF
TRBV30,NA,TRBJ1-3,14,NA,TGTGCCTGGGGCAGGGGAAACTCTGGAAACACCATATATTTT,CAWGRGNSGNTIYF
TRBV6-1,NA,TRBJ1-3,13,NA,TGTGCCAGCAGTGAGAGCGTTCTCGGCACCATATATTTT,CASSESVLGTIYF
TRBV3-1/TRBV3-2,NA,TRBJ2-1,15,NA,TGTGCCAGCAGCCAAGAAGGGGGATCCTACAATGAGCAGTTCTTC,CASSQEGGSYNEQFF
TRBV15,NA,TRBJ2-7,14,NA,TGTGCCACCAGCAGAGTTAGCGGAGCCTACGAGCAGTACTTC,CATSRVSGAYEQYF
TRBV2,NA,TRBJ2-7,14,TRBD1,TGTGCCAGCAGTGGGGGGACAGTTTCCTACGAGCAGTACTTC,CASSGGTVSYEQYF
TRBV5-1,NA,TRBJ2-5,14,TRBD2,TGCGCCAGCAGCTCCGGACTAGCCCAAGAGACCCAGTACTTC,CASSSGLAQETQYF
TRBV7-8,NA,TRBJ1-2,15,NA,TGTGCCAGCAGCTTAGATCATAACGTTGTGGAGGGCTACACCTTC,CASSLDHNVVEGYTF
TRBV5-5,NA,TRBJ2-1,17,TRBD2,TGTGCCAGCAGCTCCCCTCTAGCGGGAGAAGGCTACAATGAGCAGTTCTTC,CASSSPLAGEGYNEQFF
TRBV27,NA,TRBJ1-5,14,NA,TGTGCCAGCAGTTTATCGAACAGGGCACAGCCCCAGCATTTT,CASSLSNRAQPQHF
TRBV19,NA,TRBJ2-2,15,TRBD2,TGTGCCAGTAGTATCGGGGGGGTACTAACCGGGGAGCTGTTTTTT,CASSIGGVLTGELFF
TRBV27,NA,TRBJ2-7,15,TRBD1,TGTGCCAGCACCCTCTCGGGACAGGGCTCCTACGAGCAGTACTTC,CASTLSGQGSYEQYF
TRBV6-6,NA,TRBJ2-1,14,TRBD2,TGTGCCAGCAGTTCGGCGGGAGGCGAGAATGAGCAGTTCTTC,CASSSAGGENEQFF
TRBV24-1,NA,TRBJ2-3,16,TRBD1,TGTGCCACCAGCCAAGAGGGACAGGGACTCACAGATACGCAGTATTTT,CATSQEGQGLTDTQYF
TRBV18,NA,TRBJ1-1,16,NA,TGTGCCAGCTCACCAGAACAGGAAAACATGAACACTGAAGCTTTCTTT,CASSPEQENMNTEAFF
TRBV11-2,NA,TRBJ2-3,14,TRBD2,TGTGCCAGCAGCTTAGGGACTAGCTTGGATACGCAGTATTTT,CASSLGTSLDTQYF
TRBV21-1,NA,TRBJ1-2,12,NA,TGTGCCAGCAGAAAAAGGGGCTATGGCTACACCTTC,CASRKRGYGYTF
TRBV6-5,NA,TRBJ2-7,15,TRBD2,TGTGCCAGCAGGTTTACTACTAGCGACAACTACGAGCAGTACTTC,CASRFTTSDNYEQYF
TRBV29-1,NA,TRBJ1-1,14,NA,TGCAGCGTTGTCCTCAGGCCCCCCAGCACTGAAGCTTTCTTT,CSVVLRPPSTEAFF
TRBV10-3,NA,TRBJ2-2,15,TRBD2,TGTGCCATCAGTGATCCGGGACTAGCGGTCGGGGAGCTGTTTTTT,CAISDPGLAVGELFF
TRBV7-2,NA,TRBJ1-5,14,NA,TGTGCCAGCAGCTCACAGGGTTTGTCGTCGCCCCAGCATTTT,CASSSQGLSSPQHF